The 15 T cell receptor beta chains below were found in one sample sequenced in a study of shared clonotypes between healthy human individuals. TCRdb's copy holds only in-frame clones and misses some; the assay was immunoSEQ multiplex PCR. Here the sample spans more than 1.2 million clones, 98% being singletons. Sequenced sample: naive CD4+ T cells sorted from blood. Subset of the sample: CD45RA+ positively selected. The receptors come from a young man in good health.

The CDR3 nucleotides read TGTGCCAGCAGCTCCCCAGGGGGCGCGAACACCGGGGAGCTGTTTTTT. Translated: CASSSPGGANTGELFF. The chain recombines TRBV11-2 with TRBJ2-2, with 8 bases lining up with TRBD1. The J segment lost 0 bases and the V segment lost 4 bases, leaving 4 bases of the junction unmatched. Germline lookup yields CDR1 SGHAT and CDR2 FQNNGV. The CDR3 covers 16 residues.

V usage is TRBV2 and J usage is TRBJ2-1, with D possibly TRBD2 on 6 matching bases. Germline V gene data show CDR1 as SNHLY and CDR2 as FYNNEI. Deletions cut 2 bases from V and 15 bases from J, with 14 bases between. CDR3 length equals 12 residues. CDR3 coding DNA: TGTGCCAGCAGTGAAATCGGGAGCCGAGTGTTCTTC. This gives the protein CASSEIGSRVFF.

The chain couples TRBV28 to TRBJ2-5; 13 nucleotides match TRBD2. The J segment lost 2 bases and the V segment lost 4 bases, leaving 4 bases of the junction unmatched. The germline CDR1 and CDR2 sequences are MDHEN and SYDVKM. The CDR3 spans 16 residues. The CDR3 spells CASSSWTSGRQETQYF. The CDR3, as DNA: TGTGCCAGCAGTTCCTGGACTAGCGGGAGACAAGAGACCCAGTACTTC.

The V and J genes are TRBV5-8 and TRBJ1-5; D unresolved. The CDR3 extends over 15 amino acids. Looked up from germline, CDR1 is SGHTS and CDR2 is YDEGEE. With 4 bases removed from V and 5 bases from J, the gap between germline ends came to 16 bases. CDR3: CASSRWEGVDQPQHF. The CDR3 bases are TGTGCCAGCAGCCGGTGGGAGGGAGTGGATCAGCCCCAGCATTTT.

The J gene is TRBJ2-5, the V gene TRBV11-2; a weak D match, TRBD2 (5 bases). The length of the CDR3 is 13 residues. V was trimmed by 3 bases and J by 2 bases, leaving 7 bases between them. Germline values: CDR1 SGHAT, CDR2 FQNNGV. CDR3 region: CASSFTGQETQYF. In DNA form, the CDR3 reads TGTGCCAGCAGCTTTACGGGGCAAGAGACCCAGTACTTC.

CDR3 nucleotides: TGTGCCAGCAGCCTTACAGGGATCCACGAGCAGTACTTC. Protein product: CASSLTGIHEQYF. V usage is TRBV7-3 and J usage is TRBJ2-7, with D possibly TRBD1 on 6 matching bases. This CDR3 contains 13 residues. Germline assignment: CDR1 SGHTA and CDR2 FQGTGA. V lost 5 bases and J lost 5, with 13 bases in between.

The J gene is TRBJ2-5, the V gene TRBV15, with D possibly being TRBD1 or TRBD2 (5 bases each). Trimming removed 0 bases from V and 3 bases from J, with 17 bases in between. Germline CDR1 LNHNV, CDR2 YYDKDF (reference sequence). The CDR3 totals 17 residues. The CDR3 spells CATSRDQVSGQKETQYF. In DNA, the CDR3 is TGTGCCACCAGCAGAGATCAGGTTTCGGGGCAGAAAGAGACCCAGTACTTC.

Comments on this clone: The identical CDR3 is also encoded by other nucleotide sequences in the sample. V and J are TRBV19 and TRBJ1-2; D call uncertain. The V end lost 5 bases, the J end lost 1 base, and 8 bases lay between the germline ends. Germline-derived CDR1 and CDR2 are LNHDA and SQIVND (reference sequence). The CDR3 runs 13 residues. CDR3 loop: CASSPDRNYGYTF. The CDR3 bases are TGTGCCAGTAGTCCGGACCGTAACTATGGCTACACCTTC.

This chain links TRBV5-1 with TRBJ2-1; D assignment may be TRBD1 or TRBD2 (6 bases each). CDR1 is SGHRS, CDR2 YFSETQ, per germline. Trimming left V 4 bases short and J 9 bases short, with 11 bases between. The CDR3 contains 12 residues. The CDR3 DNA follows: TGCGCCAGCAGCGAGGGGGGTAGTGAGCAGTTCTTC. Residues: CASSEGGSEQFF.

The chain is built from TRBV5-4 and TRBJ2-7; unclear D gene. Germline V gene data show CDR1 as SGHNT and CDR2 as YYREEE (reference sequence). The CDR3 is 13 amino acids. Trimming cost V 5 bases and J 2 bases, with 11 bases left between them. The CDR3 is CASSQGAPYEQYF. The CDR3 bases are TGTGCCAGCAGTCAAGGAGCTCCCTACGAGCAGTACTTC.

The chain joins TRBV10-3 to TRBJ2-2; D gene ambiguous. CDR1 is ENHRY, CDR2 SYGVKD, per germline. CDR3 size: 13 residues. Between the trimmed V and J ends, which lost 2 bases and 4 bases, there was a span of 5 bases. The CDR3 DNA follows: TGTGCCATCAGTGAGGTCAGCACCGGGGAGCTGTTTTTT. Its translation is CAISEVSTGELFF.

This chain connects TRBV5-1 to TRBJ2-7; perhaps TRBD2 as D (5 bases). CDR1 SGHRS and CDR2 YFSETQ come from the germline V gene. The V gene lost 4 bases and the J gene lost 2 bases, with 13 bases spanning the gap. The CDR3 is made up of 14 amino acids. The CDR3 protein is CASSPDYPAYEQYF. The CDR3 region has the DNA TGCGCCAGCAGCCCAGACTACCCGGCCTACGAGCAGTACTTC.

The genes are TRBV5-1 and TRBJ1-1, with TRBD1 identical over 8 bases. The V segment lost 3 bases and the J segment 4 bases; nucleotides outside the gene matches: 5. The CDR3 totals 14 residues. Germline V gene data show CDR1 as SGHRS and CDR2 as YFSETQ. The CDR3 protein is CASSSRQGRTEAFF. The DNA for the CDR3 is TGCGCCAGCAGCTCCCGACAGGGGCGCACTGAAGCTTTCTTT.

To note about this clone: The sample holds other DNA sequences that translate to the same CDR3. The J gene is TRBJ1-5, the V gene TRBV6-6; the D is unclear. CDR1 and CDR2 from the germline V gene are MNHNY and SVGAGI (reference sequence). Trimming cost V 0 bases and J 2 bases, with 8 bases left between them. The CDR3 length is 15 residues. Here the CDR3 reads CASSYSREGNQPQHF. The CDR3 DNA reads TGTGCCAGCAGTTACTCGAGGGAGGGCAATCAGCCCCAGCATTTT.

CDR3 sequence: CASSLEQRETADTQYF. DNA of the CDR3: TGTGCCAGCAGCTTGGAGCAACGGGAGACCGCAGATACGCAGTATTTT. The J gene is TRBJ2-3, the V gene TRBV5-4, with D maybe TRBD2 (6 bases). The CDR3 spans 16 residues. V was pared by 0 bases and J by 4 bases, with 15 bases between. Germline CDR1 SGHNT, CDR2 YYREEE (reference sequence).